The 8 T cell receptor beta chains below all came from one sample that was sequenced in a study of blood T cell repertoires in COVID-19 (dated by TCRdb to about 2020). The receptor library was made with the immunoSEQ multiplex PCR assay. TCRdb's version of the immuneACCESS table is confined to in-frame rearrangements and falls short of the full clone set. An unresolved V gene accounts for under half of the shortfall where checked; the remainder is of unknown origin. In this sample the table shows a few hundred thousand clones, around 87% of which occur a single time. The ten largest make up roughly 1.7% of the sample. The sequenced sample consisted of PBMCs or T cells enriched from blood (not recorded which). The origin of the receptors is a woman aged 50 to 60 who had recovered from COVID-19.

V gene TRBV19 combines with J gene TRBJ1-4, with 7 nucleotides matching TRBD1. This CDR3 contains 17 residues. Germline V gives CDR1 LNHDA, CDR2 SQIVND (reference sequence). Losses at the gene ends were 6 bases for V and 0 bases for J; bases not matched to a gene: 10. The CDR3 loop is CASRARATGSTNEKLFF. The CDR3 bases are TGTGCCAGTAGGGCTAGGGCGACAGGGTCAACTAATGAAAAACTGTTTTTT. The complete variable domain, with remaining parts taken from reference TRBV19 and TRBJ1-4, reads DGGITQSPKYLFRKEGQNVTLSCEQNLNHDAMYWYRQDPGQGLRLIYYSQIVNDFQKGDIAEGYSVSREKKESFPLTVTSAQKNPTAFYLCASRARATGSTNEKLFFGSGTQLSVL.

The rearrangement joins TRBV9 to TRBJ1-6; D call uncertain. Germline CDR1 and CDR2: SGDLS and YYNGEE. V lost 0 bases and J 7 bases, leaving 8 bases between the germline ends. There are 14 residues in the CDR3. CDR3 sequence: CASSVATPNSPLHF. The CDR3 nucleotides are TGTGCCAGCAGCGTAGCGACTCCCAATTCACCCCTCCACTTT.

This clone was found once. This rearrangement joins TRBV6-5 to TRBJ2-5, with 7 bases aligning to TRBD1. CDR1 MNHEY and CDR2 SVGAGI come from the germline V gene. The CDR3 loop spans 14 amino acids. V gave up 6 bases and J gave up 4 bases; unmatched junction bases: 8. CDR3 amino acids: CASRDHRGLETQYF. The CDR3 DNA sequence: TGTGCCAGCAGGGATCACAGGGGCTTAGAGACCCAGTACTTC.

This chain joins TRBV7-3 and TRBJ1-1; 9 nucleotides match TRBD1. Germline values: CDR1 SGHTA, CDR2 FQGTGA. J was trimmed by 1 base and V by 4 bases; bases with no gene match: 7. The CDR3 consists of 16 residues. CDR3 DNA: TGTGCCAGCAGCTCCGGGACAGGGTGGGGGAACACTGAAGCTTTCTTT. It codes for CASSSGTGWGNTEAFF.

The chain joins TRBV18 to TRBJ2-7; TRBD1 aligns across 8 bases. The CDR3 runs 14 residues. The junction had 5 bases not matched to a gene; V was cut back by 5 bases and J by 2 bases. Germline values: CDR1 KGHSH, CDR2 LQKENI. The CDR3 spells CASSEMDRAYEQYF. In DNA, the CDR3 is TGTGCCAGCTCAGAGATGGACAGGGCCTACGAGCAGTACTTC.

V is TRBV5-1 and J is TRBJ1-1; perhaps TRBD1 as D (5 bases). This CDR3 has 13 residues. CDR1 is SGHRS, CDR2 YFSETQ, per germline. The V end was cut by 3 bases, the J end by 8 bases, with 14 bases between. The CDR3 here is CASSSRVGQEAFF. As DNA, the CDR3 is TGCGCCAGCAGCTCCCGGGTGGGGCAAGAAGCTTTCTTT.

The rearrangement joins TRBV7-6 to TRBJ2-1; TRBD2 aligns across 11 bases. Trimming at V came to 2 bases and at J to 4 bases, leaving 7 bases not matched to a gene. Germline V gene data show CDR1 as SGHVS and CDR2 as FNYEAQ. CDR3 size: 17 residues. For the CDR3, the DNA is TGTGCCAGCAGCTTAAGACTAGCGGGAATTGCATACAATGAGCAGTTCTTC. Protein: CASSLRLAGIAYNEQFF. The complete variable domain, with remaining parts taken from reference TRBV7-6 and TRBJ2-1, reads GAGVSQSPRYKVTKRGQDVALRCDPISGHVSLYWYRQALGQGPEFLTYFNYEAQQDKSGLPNDRFSAERPEGSISTLTIQRTEQRDSAMYRCASSLRLAGIAYNEQFFGPGTRLTVL.

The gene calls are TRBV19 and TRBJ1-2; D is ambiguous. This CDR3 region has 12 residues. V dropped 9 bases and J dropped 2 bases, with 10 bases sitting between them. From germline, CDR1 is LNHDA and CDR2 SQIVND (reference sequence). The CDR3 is CASRGSNYGYTF. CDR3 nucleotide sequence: TGTGCCAGCCGGGGTTCGAACTATGGCTACACCTTC.